These 17 T cell receptor beta chains came from one sample sequenced in a study of T cell responses to AZD1222 COVID-19 vaccine. Sequencing was performed with immunoSEQ multiplex PCR; in TCRdb, only in-frame clones are kept and a portion is missing. The sample holds more than 85,000 clones, about 90% seen once. The sample in question was peripheral blood, obtained on day 0 of AZD1222 vaccination. Receptors originate from an adult in good health.

The chain recombines TRBV6-6 with TRBJ1-1, with D maybe TRBD1 (6 bases). The CDR3 extends over 15 amino acids. V was shortened by 7 bases and J by 1 base, with 16 bases between the two germline ends. Germline-derived CDR1 and CDR2 are MNHNY and SVGAGI (reference sequence). CDR3 nucleotide sequence: TGTGCCAGCACCCAACCGGCGGACAGGAACACTGAAGCTTTCTTT. This gives the protein CASTQPADRNTEAFF.

The chain recombines TRBV9 with TRBJ1-1; D might be TRBD1 (5 bases). CDR1 and CDR2 from the germline V gene are SGDLS and YYNGEE. The CDR3 covers 15 residues. V shed 4 bases and J shed 3 bases, with 16 bases lying between them. CDR3 in DNA: TGTGCCAGCAGCCCAAGGTCAGGGCTGGACACTGAAGCTTTCTTT. Its translation: CASSPRSGLDTEAFF.

This clone showed up just a few times. The CDR3 DNA reads as TGTGCCAGCATTACTGCGACAGGGATTAATGAAAAACTGTTTTTT. Protein sequence: CASITATGINEKLFF. V and J are TRBV6-5 and TRBJ1-4, with TRBD1 matching over 7 bases. V dropped 7 bases and J dropped 4; count of bases not matched to a gene: 9. This CDR3 contains 15 residues. The germline V gene encodes CDR1 MNHEY and CDR2 SVGAGI.

The chain couples TRBV24-1 to TRBJ2-1; 9 bases align to TRBD1. The CDR3 consists of 16 residues. The V and J ends lost 4 bases and 1 base, in that order; junction bases with no gene match: 4. Germline V gene sequence: CDR1 KGHDR, CDR2 SFDVKD. In DNA form, the CDR3 reads TGTGCCACCAGTGACACCGGGACAGGGTCCTACAATGAGCAGTTCTTC. This sequence encodes CATSDTGTGSYNEQFF.

The chain has TRBV5-1 and TRBJ2-1, with 8 bases matching TRBD1. This CDR3 region has 15 residues. The junction had 8 bases not matched to a gene; V was cut back by 2 bases and J by 7 bases. CDR1 is SGHRS, CDR2 YFSETQ, per germline. CDR3 region: CASSFGAGGTNEQFF. The CDR3 bases are TGCGCCAGCAGCTTCGGGGCAGGGGGCACGAATGAGCAGTTCTTC.

This clone was counted a few times. The chain joins TRBV7-6 to TRBJ2-2; TRBD1 agrees at 8 bases. The germline CDR1 and CDR2 sequences are SGHVS and FNYEAQ. Trimming at V came to 5 bases and at J to 6 bases, leaving 11 bases not matched to a gene. The CDR3 is 16 amino acids. The CDR3 spells CASSNGQGRIAGELFF. CDR3 bases: TGTGCCAGCAGCAATGGACAGGGTCGGATTGCCGGGGAGCTGTTTTTT.

The chain uses TRBV6-5 and TRBJ1-2; D is possibly TRBD1 (6 bases). V was cut by 1 base and J by 4 bases, with 13 bases left in between. The CDR3 length is 15 residues. Germline V gene lookup returns CDR1 MNHEY and CDR2 SVGAGI. The CDR3 DNA reads TGTGCCAGCAGTTACTACCGGGACACCACCTATGGCTACACCTTC. Amino acid sequence: CASSYYRDTTYGYTF.

This rearrangement joins TRBV27 to TRBJ2-7; the D gene is possibly TRBD1 (6 bases). This CDR3 comprises 14 residues. V dropped 4 bases and J dropped 6 bases, with 16 bases sitting between them. CDR1 and CDR2 from the germline V gene are MNHEY and SMNVEV (reference sequence). The CDR3 loop reads CASSSLRDITEQYF. The DNA for the CDR3 is TGTGCCAGCAGTTCCCTCCGGGACATCACCGAGCAGTACTTC.

CDR3 sequence (DNA): TGTGCCAGCAGCGACACAGGGCGGGATAATTCACCCCTCCACTTT. Encoded protein: CASSDTGRDNSPLHF. This sequence joins TRBV9 and TRBJ1-6, with a possible D match to TRBD1 (6 bases). Trimming stripped 3 bases from V and 5 bases from J, with 12 bases between. The CDR3 totals 15 residues. Germline values: CDR1 SGDLS, CDR2 YYNGEE.

The J gene is TRBJ2-7, the V gene TRBV6-5; D possibly corresponds to TRBD1 (5 bases). This CDR3 has 14 amino acids. The germline V and J ends were trimmed by 6 bases and 6 bases, with 18 bases remaining between them. CDR1 MNHEY and CDR2 SVGAGI come from the germline V gene. The CDR3 loop is CASRIPGQGGEQYF. CDR3 sequence (DNA): TGTGCCAGCAGGATCCCCGGGCAGGGCGGCGAGCAGTACTTC.

The sample holds one count of this clone. The chain combines TRBV29-1 with TRBJ2-1, with D tentatively TRBD1 or TRBD2 (5 bases each). This CDR3 has 14 residues. Per germline, CDR1 SQVTM and CDR2 ANQGSEA. The V end lost 7 bases, the J end lost 1 base, and 14 bases lay between the germline ends. The CDR3 DNA is TGCAGCGCTCGGGACCCGGGATCCTACAATGAGCAGTTCTTC. This codes for CSARDPGSYNEQFF.

The rearrangement links TRBV5-1 to TRBJ2-3; TRBD2 aligns across 13 bases. Per the germline V gene, CDR1 is SGHRS and CDR2 is YFSETQ. Trimming cost V 3 bases and J 1 base; bases outside gene matches: 8. The CDR3 has 18 amino acids. The DNA for the CDR3 is TGCGCCAGCAGCTCGGGGACTAGCGGGGCGGGAGGCACAGATACGCAGTATTTT. It encodes CASSSGTSGAGGTDTQYF.

This rearrangement joins TRBV25-1 to TRBJ1-5, with D hard to call. The ends were cut back, 5 bases at V and 4 bases at J, with 12 bases in the middle. Germline V CDR1 and CDR2: MGHDK, SYGVNS. CDR3 length: 14 amino acids. The CDR3 here is CASSSVYWNQPQHF. Here the CDR3 DNA reads TGTGCCAGCAGTTCTGTTTATTGGAATCAGCCCCAGCATTTT.

This clone was seen once. The V and J genes are TRBV7-2 and TRBJ1-5; D not resolved. Trimming cost V 0 bases and J 0 bases, with 6 bases left between them. The germline V gene encodes CDR1 SGHTA and CDR2 FQGNSA. The CDR3 totals 15 residues. CDR3 loop: CASSLAMGSNQPQHF. CDR3 nucleotides: TGTGCCAGCAGCTTAGCCATGGGTAGCAATCAGCCCCAGCATTTT.

A remark on this clone: The junction differs from germline at one of its ends, possibly a read error. The chain joins TRBV7-7 to TRBJ2-1, with D unclear. The CDR3 spans 15 residues. Per germline, CDR1 SSHAT and CDR2 FNYEAQ (reference sequence). CDR3 coding DNA: TGTGCTAGCAGCTTAGGTGGCGTCCCTCACAATGAGCAGTTCTTC. Translating gives CASSLGGVPHNEQFF.

The J gene is TRBJ2-7, the V gene TRBV4-1; no reliable D call. Trimming left V 1 base short and J 7 bases short, with 20 bases between. The CDR3 length is 16 residues. Germline values: CDR1 MGHRA, CDR2 YSYEKL. CDR3: CASSQVSGVLTREQYF. The DNA for the CDR3 is TGCGCCAGCAGCCAAGTGTCCGGAGTCTTAACGCGGGAGCAGTACTTC.

V is TRBV2 and J is TRBJ1-5, with D uncertain. V shed 2 bases and J shed 0 bases, with 14 bases lying between them. The CDR3 spans 17 residues. Per the germline V gene, CDR1 is SNHLY and CDR2 is FYNNEI. CDR3 sequence (DNA): TGTGCCAGCAGTGAATCTTTTGCACGGGGTAGCAATCAGCCCCAGCATTTT. It codes for CASSESFARGSNQPQHF.